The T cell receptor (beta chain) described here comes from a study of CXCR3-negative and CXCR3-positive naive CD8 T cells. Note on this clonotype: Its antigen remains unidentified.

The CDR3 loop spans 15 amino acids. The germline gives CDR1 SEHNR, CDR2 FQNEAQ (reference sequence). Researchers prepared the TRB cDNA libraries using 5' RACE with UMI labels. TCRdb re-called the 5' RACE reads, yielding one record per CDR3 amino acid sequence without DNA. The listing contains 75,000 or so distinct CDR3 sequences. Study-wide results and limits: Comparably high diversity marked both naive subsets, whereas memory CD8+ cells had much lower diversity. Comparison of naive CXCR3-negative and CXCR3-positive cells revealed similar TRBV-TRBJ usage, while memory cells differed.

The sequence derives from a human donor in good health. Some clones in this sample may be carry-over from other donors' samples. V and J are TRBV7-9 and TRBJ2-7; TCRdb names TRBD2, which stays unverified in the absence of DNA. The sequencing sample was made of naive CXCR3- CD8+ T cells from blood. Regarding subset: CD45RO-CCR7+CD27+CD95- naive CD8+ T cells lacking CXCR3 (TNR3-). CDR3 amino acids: CASSSPPSGYYEQYF.